A selection of T cell receptor beta chains follows, all from one sample in a study of OX40 agonist ivuxolimab in advanced cancers. Assay: immunoSEQ multiplex PCR; the TCRdb copy retains only in-frame clones and omits some. The sample has 60,000 to 80,000 clones, approximately 80% seen once; the top ten hold roughly 1.2%. The sample consisted of CD4+ or CD8+ T cells sorted from blood, taken in a trial of the OX40 agonist ivuxolimab. All receptors derive from an adult with an advanced solid tumor such as melanoma, head and neck, liver or kidney cancer. Both conserved end residues are part of each CDR3. A D gene is named only where the DNA matches it firmly. Some rows have no size entry. The others give once, few or many, or a class for an expanded clone.

cdr3_aa	cdr3_nt	clone_size	v_call	j_call	d_call	cdr3_length
CASSITGPAEAFF	TGTGCCAGCAGTATAACCGGACCAGCTGAAGCTTTCTTT	.	TRBV19	TRBJ1-1	.	13
CASSLQGIEAFF	TGTGCCAGCAGCTTACAGGGGATTGAAGCTTTCTTT	.	TRBV7-9	TRBJ1-1	.	12
CASSSAPGTAQETQYF	TGTGCCAGCAGCTCGGCCCCCGGGACAGCCCAAGAGACCCAGTACTTC	.	TRBV11-3	TRBJ2-5	TRBD1	16
CASSDQIGNSPLHF	TGCGCCAGCAGTGACCAGATAGGTAATTCACCCCTCCACTTT	few	TRBV10-2	TRBJ1-6	.	14
CASSSPGQVLTEAFF	TGCGCCAGCAGTTCTCCGGGACAGGTGCTTACTGAAGCTTTCTTT	.	TRBV5-1	TRBJ1-1	TRBD1	15
CASSLVRLAGVGETQYF	TGTGCCAGCAGCTTAGTCCGACTAGCGGGGGTTGGAGAGACCCAGTACTTC	.	TRBV11-2	TRBJ2-5	TRBD2	17
CASSEFGLPTDTQYF	TGTGCCAGCAGTGAATTTGGCCTCCCCACAGATACGCAGTATTTT	.	TRBV6-1	TRBJ2-3	.	15
CASSTGTSGGVRVETQYF	TGTGCCAGCAGCACCGGGACTAGCGGGGGCGTTCGGGTAGAGACCCAGTACTTC	.	TRBV9	TRBJ2-5	TRBD2	18
CASSYWPGQQNTEAFF	TGTGCCAGCAGTTACTGGCCGGGACAGCAGAACACTGAAGCTTTCTTT	.	TRBV6-6	TRBJ1-1	TRBD1	16
CASSPGGSKNIQYF	TGTGCCAGCAGCCCGGGGGGGAGCAAAAACATTCAGTACTTC	few	TRBV6-5	TRBJ2-4	TRBD2	14
CASRGGENSPLHF	TGTGCCAGCAGAGGGGGGGAGAATTCACCCCTCCACTTT	.	TRBV6-5	TRBJ1-6	.	13
CAIRTGGASETYEQYF	TGTGCTATCAGAACAGGGGGCGCGTCAGAAACCTACGAGCAGTACTTC	once	TRBV10-3	TRBJ2-7	TRBD1	16
CASSVNGTAYNEQFF	TGTGCCAGCAGCGTAAATGGCACAGCCTACAATGAGCAGTTCTTC	.	TRBV9	TRBJ2-1	.	15
CASIPLRAVGYGYTF	TGTGCCAGCATCCCACTTCGGGCGGTGGGCTATGGCTACACCTTC	once	TRBV7-2	TRBJ1-2	.	15
CASSLGGQFTDTQYF	TGTGCCAGCAGCTTAGGGGGACAGTTCACAGATACGCAGTATTTT	.	TRBV7-2	TRBJ2-3	TRBD1	15
CASSVLTSRSNIQYF	TGCGCCAGCAGCGTTTTGACTAGCCGGTCGAACATTCAGTACTTC	.	TRBV4-1	TRBJ2-4	TRBD2	15
CASSLTGTGSYEQYF	TGCGCCAGCAGCTTAACCGGGACAGGGTCCTACGAGCAGTACTTC	once	TRBV5-1	TRBJ2-7	TRBD1	15
CASSELGAGGGYTF	TGTGCCAGCAGTGAATTAGGAGCGGGAGGGGGCTACACCTTC	.	TRBV25-1	TRBJ1-2	.	14
CASSWRNTEAFF	TGTGCCAGCAGCTGGAGGAACACTGAAGCTTTCTTT	.	TRBV11-2	TRBJ1-1	.	12
CASSLDPSSEQFF	TGCGCCAGCAGCTTGGACCCCAGTAGTGAGCAGTTCTTC	.	TRBV5-1	TRBJ2-1	.	13
CATSRYGGEQYF	TGTGCCACCAGCAGATACGGGGGAGAGCAGTACTTC	.	TRBV15	TRBJ2-7	.	12
CASRDNRQDYGYTF	TGTGCCAGCAGAGATAATAGACAGGACTATGGCTACACCTTC	.	TRBV2	TRBJ1-2	.	14
CASSPSGSSGNTIYF	TGTGCCAGCTCTCCCTCAGGATCCTCTGGAAACACCATATATTTT	.	TRBV18	TRBJ1-3	.	15
CASSLGPSSNQPQHF	TGTGCCAGCAGCTTAGGACCGTCTTCCAATCAGCCCCAGCATTTT	.	TRBV7-2	TRBJ1-5	.	15
CASKQEGSQPQHF	TGTGCCAGCAAACAGGAGGGCAGTCAGCCCCAGCATTTT	.	TRBV2	TRBJ1-5	.	13
CASRPTVGSTDTQYF	TGTGCCAGCAGACCGACAGTCGGAAGCACAGATACGCAGTATTTT	.	TRBV5-6	TRBJ2-3	.	15
CASSYGQGQQYF	TGTGCCAGCAGTTACGGACAGGGCCAGCAGTACTTC	.	TRBV6-5	TRBJ2-7	TRBD1	12
CASSLAGGNTEAFF	TGTGCCAGCAGCTTAGCGGGCGGGAACACTGAAGCTTTCTTT	few	TRBV7-2	TRBJ1-1	.	14
CASSYQGPHEKLFF	TGTGCCAGCAGTTACCAGGGGCCTCATGAAAAACTGTTTTTT	.	TRBV6-5	TRBJ1-4	.	14
CASSLQGGREAFF	TGTGCCAGCAGTTTACAGGGCGGTAGGGAAGCTTTCTTT	.	TRBV6-5	TRBJ1-1	.	13
CASSLAGPQDTQYF	TGCGCCAGCAGCCTTGCGGGGCCCCAAGATACGCAGTATTTT	few	TRBV4-3	TRBJ2-3	.	14
CASRLDSQPQHF	TGTGCCAGCAGGCTCGACAGTCAGCCCCAGCATTTT	.	TRBV5-4	TRBJ1-5	.	12
CASSLVSGGVHYEQYF	TGTGCCAGCAGCTTGGTGAGCGGAGGGGTCCACTACGAGCAGTACTTC	.	TRBV5-6	TRBJ2-7	.	16
CASSTELGPSTDTQYF	TGTGCCAGCAGTACCGAATTAGGCCCTAGCACAGATACGCAGTATTTT	.	TRBV27	TRBJ2-3	.	16
CASSLWTGGTDTQYF	TGTGCCAGCAGTTTATGGACAGGGGGCACAGATACGCAGTATTTT	.	TRBV27	TRBJ2-3	TRBD1	15
CASSAGQEGEKLFF	TGCGCCAGCAGTGCAGGGCAAGAGGGGGAAAAACTGTTTTTT	.	TRBV10-2	TRBJ1-4	.	14
CATLRGPRTDTQYF	TGTGCCACCCTGCGGGGGCCGAGGACAGATACGCAGTATTTT	.	TRBV6-1	TRBJ2-3	.	14
CASSPGQGNTYEQYF	TGCGCCAGCAGCCCCGGACAGGGGAATACCTACGAGCAGTACTTC	.	TRBV4-3	TRBJ2-7	TRBD1	15
CASSLVRDIQYF	TGTGCCAGCAGCTTAGTTCGGGACATTCAGTACTTC	.	TRBV7-2	TRBJ2-4	.	12
CASSPRQGAYTGELFF	TGTGCCAGCAGCCCCCGACAGGGGGCTTACACCGGGGAGCTGTTTTTT	.	TRBV9	TRBJ2-2	TRBD1	16
CASSLARNSGANVLTF	TGTGCCAGCAGCTTAGCACGGAACTCTGGGGCCAACGTCCTGACTTTC	.	TRBV7-2	TRBJ2-6	.	16
CASSRKRVSGGANTGELFF	TGCGCCAGCAGCCGGAAGAGGGTGAGCGGGGGAGCGAACACCGGGGAGCTGTTTTTT	.	TRBV4-3	TRBJ2-2	TRBD2	19
CASSGTGSNTEAFF	TGTGCCAGCAGTGGGACAGGGAGCAACACTGAAGCTTTCTTT	.	TRBV25-1	TRBJ1-1	TRBD1	14
CASSFRDSDSPLHF	TGTGCCAGCAGCTTTAGAGACAGTGATTCACCCCTCCACTTT	once	TRBV5-6	TRBJ1-6	.	14
CSVEDLSGELSYNEQFF	TGCAGCGTTGAAGATCTTTCCGGGGAACTCTCCTACAATGAGCAGTTCTTC	.	TRBV29-1	TRBJ2-1	.	17
CASSLGPGSDTQYF	TGCGCCAGCAGCTTGGGGCCGGGTTCAGATACGCAGTATTTT	.	TRBV5-1	TRBJ2-3	.	14
CASSSQGQGYNEQFF	TGTGCCAGCAGTTCCCAGGGGCAGGGTTACAATGAGCAGTTCTTC	.	TRBV6-9	TRBJ2-1	.	15
CASSRASSGEKLFF	TGTGCCAGCAGCCGAGCCTCGTCAGGCGAAAAACTGTTTTTT	.	TRBV6-1	TRBJ1-4	.	14
CASSFLVGYGYTF	TGTGCCAGCAGCTTCTTGGTGGGCTATGGCTACACCTTC	.	TRBV7-9	TRBJ1-2	.	13
CAIGSGETQYF	TGTGCCATCGGGAGCGGGGAGACCCAGTACTTC	.	TRBV10-3	TRBJ2-5	.	11